These 15 T cell receptor beta chains share one sample of origin, sequenced in a study of T cell changes during pregnancy in multiple sclerosis. Clones were read by immunoSEQ multiplex PCR, and TCRdb kept only the in-frame ones, dropping some. The table has around 68,000 clones, about nine tenths seen once. The sequences come from peripheral blood, collected after pregnancy. The receptors originated from a female donor in good health, enrolled as a control in a pregnancy study.

The chain couples TRBV2 to TRBJ2-7, with TRBD1 matching over 9 bases. CDR3 length: 15 residues. Germline lookup yields CDR1 SNHLY and CDR2 FYNNEI. V shed 6 bases and J 3 bases; nucleotides not matched to a gene: 9. CDR3 in DNA: TGTGCCAGCAGCCCCAGGGACAGGGTTAACTACGAGCAGTACTTC. Translated: CASSPRDRVNYEQYF.

The CDR3 DNA reads as TGTGCCAGTACGCCGGGACAGGGGCTCTCCTACGAGCAGTACTTC. Protein: CASTPGQGLSYEQYF. The chain has TRBV19 and TRBJ2-7, with 10 positions matching TRBD1. There are 15 residues in the CDR3. V was clipped by 7 bases and J by 0 bases; unmatched bases: 6. CDR1 and CDR2 (germline): LNHDA, SQIVND (reference sequence).

The sample holds one count of this clone. The gene calls are TRBV2 and TRBJ1-5; the D is unclear. This CDR3 is 15 amino acids long. Trimming removed 7 bases from V and 2 bases from J, with 15 bases in between. Per the germline V gene, CDR1 is SNHLY and CDR2 is FYNNEI. For the CDR3, the DNA is TGTGCCAGCATTCTTGAATCCCGGGGCAATCAGCCCCAGCATTTT. It codes for CASILESRGNQPQHF.

This chain connects TRBV2 to TRBJ2-3; possibly TRBD2 for D (6 bases). Germline CDR1 SNHLY, CDR2 FYNNEI. The CDR3 extends over 15 amino acids. V lost 6 bases to trimming and J lost 0 bases, with 13 bases between them. The CDR3 loop is CASRVSGTSTDTQYF. The CDR3 DNA sequence: TGTGCCAGCAGAGTCTCGGGGACTAGCACAGATACGCAGTATTTT. The complete variable domain, with remaining parts taken from reference TRBV2 and TRBJ2-3, reads EPEVTQTPSHQVTQMGQEVILRCVPISNHLYFYWYRQILGQKVEFLVSFYNNEISEKSEIFDDQFSVERPDGSNFTLKIRSTKLEDSAMYFCASRVSGTSTDTQYFGPGTRLTVL.

The chain is built from TRBV30 and TRBJ1-2, with D possibly matching TRBD1 (5 bases). There are 12 residues in the CDR3. The V gene's germline CDR1 is GTSNPN and CDR2 SVGIG (reference sequence). V lost 5 bases and J 5 bases, leaving 12 bases between the germline ends. CDR3 protein: CAWSGGTYGYTF. For the CDR3, the DNA is TGTGCCTGGTCGGGGGGGACGTATGGCTACACCTTC.

The chain couples TRBV6-5 to TRBJ2-3; D call uncertain. The CDR3 has 15 amino acids. The germline gives CDR1 MNHEY, CDR2 SVGAGI. V was pared by 6 bases and J by 2 bases, with 15 bases between. The CDR3 DNA sequence: TGTGCCAGCAGACTCGGCAGGTCTGTCACAGATACGCAGTATTTT. Residues: CASRLGRSVTDTQYF.

The J gene is TRBJ2-3, the V gene TRBV5-1; 10 positions agree with TRBD2. The V and J ends lost 1 base and 0 bases, in that order; junction bases with no gene match: 2. The CDR3 extends over 16 amino acids. Per germline, CDR1 SGHRS and CDR2 YFSETQ. This CDR3 is CASSLTSGASTDTQYF. For the CDR3, the DNA is TGCGCCAGCAGCTTGACTAGCGGGGCAAGCACAGATACGCAGTATTTT.

This sequence joins TRBV4-3 and TRBJ1-2; TRBD1 matches 9 bases. The germline V gene encodes CDR1 LGHNA and CDR2 YSLEER. The CDR3 totals 17 residues. Germline trimming cut 0 bases from V and 0 bases from J; bases unmatched to any gene: 5. Written as DNA, the CDR3 is TGCGCCAGCAGCCAAGATGGTCGACAGGGGGCTAACTATGGCTACACCTTC. Translated: CASSQDGRQGANYGYTF.

The chain combines TRBV5-4 with TRBJ2-5; maybe TRBD1 (7 bases). The CDR3 covers 15 residues. V was trimmed by 4 bases and J by 3 bases, leaving 16 bases between them. In germline, CDR1 is SGHNT, CDR2 YYREEE (reference sequence). The CDR3 DNA sequence: TGTGCCAGCAGCCGGGGACAGAGGGGGGAAGAGACCCAGTACTTC. As protein: CASSRGQRGEETQYF.

This chain joins TRBV6-1 and TRBJ2-7, with D unresolved. V shed 4 bases and J shed 0 bases, with 13 bases lying between them. CDR1 is MNHNS, CDR2 SASEGT, per germline. The CDR3 is 15 amino acids. The CDR3 DNA reads TGTGCCAGCAGTGGGGCCGGCGTAGACTCCTACGAGCAGTACTTC. This sequence encodes CASSGAGVDSYEQYF.

This clone showed up just once. The chain joins TRBV30 to TRBJ1-4; D ambiguous. The CDR3 is 14 amino acids. V lost 2 bases and J 6 bases, leaving 13 bases between the germline ends. The germline V gene encodes CDR1 GTSNPN and CDR2 SVGIG (reference sequence). The CDR3 DNA is TGTGCCTGGAGTCACACGATACCTGATGAAAAACTGTTTTTT. Translating gives CAWSHTIPDEKLFF.

This chain connects TRBV14 to TRBJ1-2; 7 bases are shared with TRBD1. From germline, CDR1 is SGHDN and CDR2 FVKESK. Trimming took 4 bases from V and 3 from J; bases not matched to a gene: 2. This CDR3 is 13 amino acids long. The CDR3 nucleotides are TGTGCCAGCAGCCTACAGGGGTACTATGGCTACACCTTC. Translating gives CASSLQGYYGYTF. Using reference TRBV14 and TRBJ1-2 for the parts outside the CDR3, the full variable domain is EAGVTQFPSHSVIEKGQTVTLRCDPISGHDNLYWYRRVMGKEIKFLLHFVKESKQDESGMPNNRFLAERTGGTYSTLKVQPAELEDSGVYFCASSLQGYYGYTFGSGTRLTVV.

The chain carries TRBV5-4 and TRBJ2-1; D gene uncertain. This CDR3 contains 12 residues. Trimming cost V 2 bases and J 6 bases, with 6 bases left between them. Germline assignment: CDR1 SGHNT and CDR2 YYREEE (reference sequence). The CDR3 coding sequence is TGTGCCAGCAGCTTTCCGGGCAATGAGCAGTTCTTC. Its protein is CASSFPGNEQFF.

The rearrangement uses TRBV18 and TRBJ1-1; 8 bases are a match to TRBD1. Germline V lookup: CDR1 KGHSH, CDR2 LQKENI. The CDR3 is made up of 15 amino acids. J gave up 2 bases and V 4 bases, and 6 bases lay outside the gene matches. CDR3 amino acids: CASSLGQVANTEAFF. The CDR3 DNA reads TGTGCCAGCTCACTGGGACAGGTCGCCAACACTGAAGCTTTCTTT.

V is TRBV4-3 and J is TRBJ2-5, with 10 bases aligning to TRBD2. The CDR3 is made up of 16 amino acids. V shed 0 bases and J 7 bases; nucleotides not matched to a gene: 8. Germline assignment: CDR1 LGHNA and CDR2 YSLEER. CDR3 coding DNA: TGCGCCAGCAGCCAAGAGAGAGCGGGGGGGCTCGGGACCCAGTACTTC. Translation gives CASSQERAGGLGTQYF.